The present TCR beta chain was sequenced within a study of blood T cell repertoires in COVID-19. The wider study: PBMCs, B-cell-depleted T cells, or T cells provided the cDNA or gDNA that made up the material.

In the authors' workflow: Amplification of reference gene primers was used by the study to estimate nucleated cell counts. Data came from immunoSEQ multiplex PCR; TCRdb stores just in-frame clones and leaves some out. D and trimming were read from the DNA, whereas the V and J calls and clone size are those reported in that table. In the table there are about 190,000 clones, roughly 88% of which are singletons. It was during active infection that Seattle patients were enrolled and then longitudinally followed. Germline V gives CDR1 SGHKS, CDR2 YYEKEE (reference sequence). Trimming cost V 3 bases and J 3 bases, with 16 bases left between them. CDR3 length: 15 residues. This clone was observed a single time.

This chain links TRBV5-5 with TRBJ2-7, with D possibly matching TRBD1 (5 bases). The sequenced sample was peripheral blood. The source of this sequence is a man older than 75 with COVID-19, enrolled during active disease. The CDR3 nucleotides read TGTGCCAGCAGCTCCAATACCCCAGGGATCTACGAGCAGTACTTC. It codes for CASSSNTPGIYEQYF.